This section outlines one TCR beta chain sequence together with its context. The target antigen is unknown. The missing CDR3 end, 3 residues past where the read stops, is filled in from the germline J gene. The data stem from a study of T cells in women clearing cervical HPV infection. Study overall: Cases' blood sampling followed lesion detection by median approximately 150 days (90 to 200). The study's findings and limits: Each sample's T-cell count was unknown, possibly confounding richness.

Data came from immunoSEQ multiplex PCR; TCRdb stores just in-frame clones and leaves some out. The listing records about 19,000 clones. The CDR3 is 18 amino acids. Trimming at V came to 4 bases and at J to 0 bases, leaving 11 bases not matched to a gene. Germline-derived CDR1 and CDR2 are WNHNN and SYGVQD (reference sequence). The sequenced sample was blood buffy coat. This clonotype originated in a woman aged 18 to 75 with a cervical HPV16 infection that either progressed to CIN3+ or cleared (not recorded which). The chain joins TRBV10-1 to TRBJ2-3; 9 positions match TRBD1. This CDR3 is CASSGPGTGTTSTDTQYF. The DNA read from the CDR3 is TGCGCCAGCAGTGGTCCCGGGACAGGGACTACTAGCACAGATACG.